This paragraph reports one T cell receptor (beta chain). This sample stems from a study of control samples from healthy donors and cancer patients. Data came from immunoSEQ multiplex PCR; TCRdb stores just in-frame clones and leaves some out. The sample yields fewer than 200,000 clones, 88% seen once. This CDR3 comprises 13 residues. Germline V gives CDR1 SEHNR, CDR2 FQNEAQ (reference sequence). The ends were cut back, 4 bases at V and 6 bases at J, with 9 bases in the middle. The sequence was obtained from a young woman in good health. The chain is built from TRBV7-9 and TRBJ2-2; maybe TRBD2 (6 bases). The material sequenced was blood. CDR3 nucleotide sequence: TGTGCCAGCAGCTATCCGGGGGCCGGGGAGCTGTTTTTT. This sequence encodes CASSYPGAGELFF.